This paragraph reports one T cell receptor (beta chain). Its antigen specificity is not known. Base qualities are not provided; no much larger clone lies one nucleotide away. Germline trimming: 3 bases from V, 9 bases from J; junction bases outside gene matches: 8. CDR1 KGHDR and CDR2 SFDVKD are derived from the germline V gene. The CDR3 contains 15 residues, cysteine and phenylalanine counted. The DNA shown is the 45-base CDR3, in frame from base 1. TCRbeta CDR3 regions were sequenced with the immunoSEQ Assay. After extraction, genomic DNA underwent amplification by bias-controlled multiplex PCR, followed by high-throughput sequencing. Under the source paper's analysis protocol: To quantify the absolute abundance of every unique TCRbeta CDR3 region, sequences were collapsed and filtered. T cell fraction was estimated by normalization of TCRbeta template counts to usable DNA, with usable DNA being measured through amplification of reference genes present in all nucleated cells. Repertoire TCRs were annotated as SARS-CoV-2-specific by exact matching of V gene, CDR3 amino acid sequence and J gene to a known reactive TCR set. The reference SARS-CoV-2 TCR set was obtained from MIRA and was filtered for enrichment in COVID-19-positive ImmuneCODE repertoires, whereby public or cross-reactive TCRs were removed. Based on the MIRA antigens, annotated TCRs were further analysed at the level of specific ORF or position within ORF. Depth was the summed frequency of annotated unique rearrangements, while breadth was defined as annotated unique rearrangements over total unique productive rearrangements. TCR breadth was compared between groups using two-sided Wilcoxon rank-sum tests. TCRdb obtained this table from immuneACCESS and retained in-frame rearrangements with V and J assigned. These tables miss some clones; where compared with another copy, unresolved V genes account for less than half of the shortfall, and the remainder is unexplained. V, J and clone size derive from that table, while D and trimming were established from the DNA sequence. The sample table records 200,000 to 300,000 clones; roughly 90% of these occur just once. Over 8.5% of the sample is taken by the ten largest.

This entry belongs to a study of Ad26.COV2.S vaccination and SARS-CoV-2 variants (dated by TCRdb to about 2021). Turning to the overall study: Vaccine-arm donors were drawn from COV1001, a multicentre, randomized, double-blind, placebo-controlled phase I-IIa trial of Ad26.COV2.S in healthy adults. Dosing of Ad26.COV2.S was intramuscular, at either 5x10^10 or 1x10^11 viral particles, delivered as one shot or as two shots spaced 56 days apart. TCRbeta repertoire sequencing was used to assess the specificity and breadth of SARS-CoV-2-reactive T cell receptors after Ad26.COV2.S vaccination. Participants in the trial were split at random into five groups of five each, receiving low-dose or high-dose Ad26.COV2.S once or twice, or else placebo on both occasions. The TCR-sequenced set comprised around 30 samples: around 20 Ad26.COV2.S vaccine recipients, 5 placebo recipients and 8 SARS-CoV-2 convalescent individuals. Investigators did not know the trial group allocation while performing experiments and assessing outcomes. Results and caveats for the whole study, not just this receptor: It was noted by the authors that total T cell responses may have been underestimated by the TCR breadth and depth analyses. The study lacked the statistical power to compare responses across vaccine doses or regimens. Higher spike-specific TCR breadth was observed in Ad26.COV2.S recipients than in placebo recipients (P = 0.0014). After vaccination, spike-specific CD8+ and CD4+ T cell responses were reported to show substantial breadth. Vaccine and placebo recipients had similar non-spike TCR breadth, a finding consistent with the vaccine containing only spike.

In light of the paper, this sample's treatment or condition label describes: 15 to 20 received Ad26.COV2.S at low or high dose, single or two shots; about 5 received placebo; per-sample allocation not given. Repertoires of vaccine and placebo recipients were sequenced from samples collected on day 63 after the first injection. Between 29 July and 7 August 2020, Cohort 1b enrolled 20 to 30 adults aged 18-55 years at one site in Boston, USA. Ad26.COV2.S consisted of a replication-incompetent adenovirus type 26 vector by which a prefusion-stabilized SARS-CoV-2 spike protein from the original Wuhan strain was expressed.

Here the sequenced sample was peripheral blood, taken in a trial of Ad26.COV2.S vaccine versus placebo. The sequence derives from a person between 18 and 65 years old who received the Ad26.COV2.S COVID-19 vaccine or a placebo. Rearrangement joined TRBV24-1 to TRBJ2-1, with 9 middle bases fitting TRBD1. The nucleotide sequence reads TGTGCCACCAGTGATCCCGGGACAGGGAGTAGTGAGCAGTTCTTC. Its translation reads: CATSDPGTGSSEQFF.